These 26 T cell receptor beta chains came from one sample sequenced in a study of OX40 agonist ivuxolimab in advanced cancers. Measured with immunoSEQ multiplex PCR; TCRdb has only the in-frame clones, and not every one. The table includes about 110,000 clones, less than 95% detected once. The specimen comprised CD4+ or CD8+ T cells sorted from blood, sampled in a trial of the OX40 agonist ivuxolimab. Receptors were obtained from an adult with an advanced solid tumor such as melanoma, head and neck, liver or kidney cancer.

The chain recombines TRBV28 with TRBJ2-4; no definite D call. The CDR3 loop spans 12 amino acids. Germline lookup yields CDR1 MDHEN and CDR2 SYDVKM. As DNA, the CDR3 is TGTGCTTCGGGTGAAGCCAAAAACATTCAGTACTTC. Translating gives CASGEAKNIQYF.

For this clone: Other DNA sequences in this specimen translate into the identical CDR3. The chain combines TRBV13 with TRBJ2-7; TRBD2 might be the D (6 bases). V shed 3 bases and J shed 3 bases, with 12 bases lying between them. The CDR3 loop spans 14 amino acids. Germline CDR1 PRHDT, CDR2 FYEKMQ (reference sequence). This chain's CDR3 is CASSLRDLIYEQYF. The CDR3 region has the DNA TGTGCCAGCAGCTTGCGGGATTTAATCTACGAGCAGTACTTC.

The CDR3 region is CASSSLSLNIQYF. The CDR3 coding sequence is TGTGCCAGCAGTTCCCTCTCCCTAAACATTCAGTACTTC. The gene calls are TRBV7-8 and TRBJ2-4, with D hard to call. Per the germline V gene, CDR1 is SGHVS and CDR2 is FQNEAQ. The CDR3 length is 13 residues. V was cut by 6 bases and J by 6 bases, with 12 bases left in between.

The chain employs TRBV5-1 and TRBJ2-5, with TRBD2 as a possible D gene (6 bases). Germline V gene data show CDR1 as SGHRS and CDR2 as YFSETQ. With 2 bases removed from V and 5 bases from J, the gap between germline ends came to 16 bases. This CDR3 region has 15 residues. The CDR3 region has the DNA TGCGCCAGCAGCTTTTCGTGGGAGGCTCGGGAGACCCAGTACTTC. Its translation: CASSFSWEARETQYF.

The chain carries TRBV19 and TRBJ1-1; 8 bases are shared with TRBD1. Germline CDR1 LNHDA, CDR2 SQIVND (reference sequence). The CDR3 spans 20 residues. V gave up 1 base and J gave up 3 bases; unmatched junction bases: 19. The CDR3 loop reads CASSIGPLRGPRTGHTEAFF. In DNA form, the CDR3 reads TGTGCCAGTAGTATAGGACCCTTGAGAGGACCCCGGACAGGGCACACTGAAGCTTTCTTT.

The gene calls are TRBV5-6 and TRBJ2-5, with a tentative D call TRBD2 (6 bases). V lost 3 bases, J lost 7 bases, and 22 bases lay in between. Germline V gives CDR1 SGHDT, CDR2 YYEEEE. The CDR3 contains 16 residues. The CDR3 loop reads CASSSLSGALGGTQYF. DNA of the CDR3: TGTGCCAGCAGCTCATTATCCGGGGCACTCGGGGGGACCCAGTACTTC.

The chain has TRBV7-2 and TRBJ2-7; TRBD1 matches at 8 bases. This CDR3 spans 15 amino acids. Germline CDR1 is SGHTA and CDR2 is FQGNSA. With 2 bases clipped from V and 5 bases from J, the junction kept 8 bases outside the gene matches. The CDR3 DNA follows: TGTGCCAGCAGCTTACAGGGGTCAGGGGGCGACGAGCAGTACTTC. This sequence encodes CASSLQGSGGDEQYF.

This rearrangement joins TRBV5-1 to TRBJ2-3, with 10 positions matching TRBD2. Germline CDR1 and CDR2: SGHRS and YFSETQ. V dropped 1 base and J dropped 2; count of bases not matched to a gene: 10. This CDR3 comprises 18 residues. CDR3 coding DNA: TGCGCCAGCAGCTTGAGCCCTAGCGGGAGACTATCCACAGATACGCAGTATTTT. Translated: CASSLSPSGRLSTDTQYF.

The rearrangement links TRBV4-1 to TRBJ2-3; D gene uncertain. V lost 4 bases to trimming and J lost 0 bases, with 8 bases between them. The CDR3 contains 14 residues. The germline gives CDR1 MGHRA, CDR2 YSYEKL. CDR3 bases: TGCGCCAGCAGCCGGCCAGGTAGCACAGATACGCAGTATTTT. As protein: CASSRPGSTDTQYF.

CDR3 residues: CASSMTGARNEQFF. CDR3 DNA: TGTGCCAGCAGCATGACAGGGGCCAGGAATGAGCAGTTCTTC. The rearrangement links TRBV2 to TRBJ2-1; 8 positions agree with TRBD1. Germline lookup yields CDR1 SNHLY and CDR2 FYNNEI. J lost 7 bases, V lost 6 bases, and 8 bases had no gene match. This CDR3 is 14 amino acids long. Supplemented by reference TRBV2 and TRBJ2-1, the full variable domain reads EPEVTQTPSHQVTQMGQEVILRCVPISNHLYFYWYRQILGQKVEFLVSFYNNEISEKSEIFDDQFSVERPDGSNFTLKIRSTKLEDSAMYFCASSMTGARNEQFFGPGTRLTVL.

This clone turned up a few times. The rearrangement joins TRBV6-5 to TRBJ1-2; no clear D. Trimming stripped 4 bases from V and 8 bases from J, with 8 bases between. The germline CDR1 and CDR2 sequences are MNHEY and SVGAGI. The CDR3 length is 11 residues. CDR3 residues: CASSSSNGYTF. The CDR3 DNA reads TGTGCCAGCAGTTCCTCTAACGGCTACACCTTC.

The rearrangement joins TRBV28 to TRBJ1-2, with D unresolved. The CDR3 sequence is 16 residues long. Germline CDR1 is MDHEN and CDR2 is SYDVKM. Deletions cut 3 bases from V and 2 bases from J, with 16 bases between. CDR3 nucleotide sequence: TGTGCCAGCAGTTTTTTTCGGGGAAACTTAAACTATGGCTACACCTTC. The encoded protein is CASSFFRGNLNYGYTF.

The J gene is TRBJ2-7, the V gene TRBV5-1; perhaps TRBD1 as D (6 bases). Germline V gene lookup returns CDR1 SGHRS and CDR2 YFSETQ. Trimming pared 2 bases from V and 6 bases from J, leaving 15 bases between. The CDR3 spans 14 residues. Here the CDR3 reads CASSLQGEFAEQYF. As DNA, the CDR3 is TGCGCCAGCAGCTTACAGGGAGAATTCGCCGAGCAGTACTTC.

The chain uses TRBV5-4 and TRBJ1-5, with no clear D. Germline CDR1 and CDR2: SGHNT and YYREEE (reference sequence). The CDR3 length is 15 residues. V was cut by 4 bases and J by 7 bases, with 18 bases left in between. CDR3 sequence: CASSPSPGYGQPQHF. CDR3 nucleotides: TGTGCCAGCAGCCCCTCCCCGGGGTACGGCCAGCCCCAGCATTTT.

The chain employs TRBV6-1 and TRBJ1-1, with 7 bases identical to TRBD1. The CDR3 sequence is 15 residues long. Per the germline V gene, CDR1 is MNHNS and CDR2 is SASEGT. V trimming: 1 base; J trimming: 0 bases; junction bases outside the gene matches: 2. The CDR3 sequence is CASSEEGQLNTEAFF. CDR3 sequence (DNA): TGTGCCAGCAGTGAAGAGGGACAGCTGAACACTGAAGCTTTCTTT.

The rearrangement joins TRBV5-4 to TRBJ2-5, with 15 positions matching TRBD2. The CDR3 loop spans 19 amino acids. V was clipped by 3 bases and J by 5 bases; unmatched bases: 14. CDR1 is SGHNT and CDR2 is YYREEE in the germline V gene (reference sequence). Here the CDR3 reads CASSSRVRTSGGGYETQYF. The CDR3 DNA follows: TGTGCCAGCAGCTCGAGAGTCCGGACTAGCGGGGGGGGTTATGAGACCCAGTACTTC.

V and J are TRBV28 and TRBJ1-1; no clear D gene. CDR1 MDHEN and CDR2 SYDVKM come from the germline V gene. This CDR3 is 16 amino acids long. V dropped 5 bases and J dropped 5 bases, with 21 bases sitting between them. The DNA of the CDR3 is TGTGCCAGCAGTCCCCCGCCTAGGGAATTTTGGACTGAAGCTTTCTTT. Its translation is CASSPPPREFWTEAFF.

The genes are TRBV5-8 and TRBJ1-5; 9 nucleotides align to TRBD1. Germline lookup yields CDR1 SGHTS and CDR2 YDEGEE. V dropped 4 bases and J dropped 1; count of bases not matched to a gene: 12. The CDR3 runs 18 residues. The CDR3 region is CASSPIQGAGMSNQPQHF. CDR3 nucleotide sequence: TGTGCCAGCAGCCCCATACAGGGGGCGGGGATGAGCAATCAGCCCCAGCATTTT.

The chain recombines TRBV19 with TRBJ2-3; D not certain. This CDR3 is 14 amino acids long. Trimming pared 2 bases from V and 2 bases from J, leaving 8 bases between. Germline CDR1 reads LNHDA; CDR2 reads SQIVND (reference sequence). CDR3 bases: TGTGCCAGTAGTATACCCGGTTCCACAGATACGCAGTATTTT. Translation gives CASSIPGSTDTQYF.

V and J are TRBV11-2 and TRBJ2-5; 9 bases are a match to TRBD1. V was clipped by 0 bases and J by 14 bases; unmatched bases: 10. This CDR3 is built from 14 residues. CDR1 is SGHAT, CDR2 FQNNGV, per germline. The chain's CDR3 is CASSLDGPGQGFYF. The CDR3 DNA sequence: TGTGCCAGCAGCTTAGACGGGCCGGGACAGGGTTTCTACTTC.

The V and J genes are TRBV7-2 and TRBJ2-3; 11 positions agree with TRBD2. Germline CDR1 and CDR2: SGHTA and FQGNSA. Trimming removed 5 bases from V and 13 bases from J; junction bases left unmatched: 11. The CDR3 has 14 amino acids. CDR3: CASSEGLAGRTKYF. CDR3 coding DNA: TGTGCCAGCAGCGAAGGACTAGCGGGTCGGACTAAGTATTTT.

This clone is a singleton in its sample. The chain uses TRBV7-9 and TRBJ2-5; 7 nucleotides line up with TRBD2. Germline values: CDR1 SEHNR, CDR2 FQNEAQ (reference sequence). V shed 0 bases, J shed 7 bases, and the junction held 11 bases outside the gene matches. CDR3 size: 16 residues. Here the CDR3 DNA reads TGTGCCAGCAGCTTAGCTTCGCAGGGAGGGAGGCGGACCCAGTACTTC. Protein sequence: CASSLASQGGRRTQYF.

The genes are TRBV7-2 and TRBJ1-6; no reliable D call. This CDR3 is built from 16 residues. Germline-derived CDR1 and CDR2 are SGHTA and FQGNSA. V was pared by 1 base and J by 8 bases, with 15 bases between. CDR3 nucleotides: TGTGCCAGCAGCTTAGACCAATTTGGCGGCTATTCACCCCTCCACTTT. Its translation: CASSLDQFGGYSPLHF.

The chain links TRBV19 to TRBJ1-6; TRBD1 matches 8 bases. From germline, CDR1 is LNHDA and CDR2 SQIVND (reference sequence). Trimming took 7 bases from V and 6 from J; bases not matched to a gene: 5. This CDR3 contains 14 residues. CDR3 sequence (DNA): TGTGCCAGTAAAGAAGGACAGGGTAATTCACCCCTCCACTTT. It yields the protein CASKEGQGNSPLHF.

The rearrangement uses TRBV27 and TRBJ1-2, with TRBD1 as a possible D gene (6 bases). The CDR3 is made up of 16 amino acids. Germline CDR1 MNHEY, CDR2 SMNVEV (reference sequence). Trimming left V 3 bases short and J 2 bases short, with 16 bases between. The CDR3 loop reads CASSFSFGGRNYGYTF. For the CDR3, the DNA is TGTGCCAGCAGTTTCTCTTTTGGGGGGCGGAACTATGGCTACACCTTC.

V and J are TRBV5-1 and TRBJ2-1; D perhaps matches TRBD1 (6 bases). This CDR3 has 15 residues. With 1 base removed from V and 5 bases from J, the gap between germline ends came to 13 bases. CDR1 is SGHRS and CDR2 is YFSETQ in the germline V gene. CDR3 sequence (DNA): TGCGCCAGCAGCTTGTTTGGACAGCCTGACAATGAGCAGTTCTTC. Translating gives CASSLFGQPDNEQFF.